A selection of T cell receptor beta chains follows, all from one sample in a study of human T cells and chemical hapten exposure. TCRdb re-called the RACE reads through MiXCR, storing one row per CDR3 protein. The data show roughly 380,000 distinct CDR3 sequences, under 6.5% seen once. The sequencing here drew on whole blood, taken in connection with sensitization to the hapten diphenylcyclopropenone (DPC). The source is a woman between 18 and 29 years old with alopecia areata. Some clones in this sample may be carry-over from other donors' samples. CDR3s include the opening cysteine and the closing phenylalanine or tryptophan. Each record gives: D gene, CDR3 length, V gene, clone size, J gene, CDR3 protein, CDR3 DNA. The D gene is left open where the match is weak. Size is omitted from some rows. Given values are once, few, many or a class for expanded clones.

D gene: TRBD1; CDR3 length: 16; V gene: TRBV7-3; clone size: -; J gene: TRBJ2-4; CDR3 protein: CASSPPPDRVRNIQYF; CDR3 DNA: TGTGCCAGCAGCCCACCCCCGGACAGGGTTCGAAACATTCAGTACTTC
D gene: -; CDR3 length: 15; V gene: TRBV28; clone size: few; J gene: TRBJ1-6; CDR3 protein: CATNKFGGNNSPLHF; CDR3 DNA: TGTGCCACCAATAAATTCGGGGGAAATAATTCACCCCTCCACTTT
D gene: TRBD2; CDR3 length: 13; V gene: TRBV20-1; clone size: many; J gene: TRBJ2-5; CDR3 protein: CSAQTSGQETQYF; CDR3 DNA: TGCAGTGCTCAGACTAGCGGACAAGAGACCCAGTACTTC
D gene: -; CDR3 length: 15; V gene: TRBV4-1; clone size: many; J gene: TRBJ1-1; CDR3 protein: CASSQADRINTEAFF; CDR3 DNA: TGCGCCAGCAGCCAGGCTGACAGGATAAACACTGAAGCTTTCTTT
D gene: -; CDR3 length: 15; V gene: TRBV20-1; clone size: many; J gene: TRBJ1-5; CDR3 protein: CSARVNAGLRQPQHF; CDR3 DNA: TGCAGTGCTAGAGTAAACGCAGGTTTGCGTCAGCCCCAGCATTTT
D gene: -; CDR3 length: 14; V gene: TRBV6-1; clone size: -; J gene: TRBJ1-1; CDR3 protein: CASSEEPPNTEAFF; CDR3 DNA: TGTGCCAGCAGTGAAGAGCCCCCGAACACTGAAGCTTTCTTT
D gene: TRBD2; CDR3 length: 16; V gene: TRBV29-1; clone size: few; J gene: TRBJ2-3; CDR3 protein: CSVEKRGDASTDTQYF; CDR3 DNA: TGCAGCGTTGAGAAGCGGGGGGACGCCAGCACAGATACGCAGTATTTT
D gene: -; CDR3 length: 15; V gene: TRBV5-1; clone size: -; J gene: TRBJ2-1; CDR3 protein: CASSSLEDGLLSQFF; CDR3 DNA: TGCGCCAGCAGCTCCCTGGAGGATGGGCTTTTGAGCCAGTTCTTC
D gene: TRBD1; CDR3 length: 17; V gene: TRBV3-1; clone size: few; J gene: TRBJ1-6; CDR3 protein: CASSPRTGSSYNSPLHF; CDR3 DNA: TGTGCCAGCAGCCCCCGGACAGGGAGCTCCTATAATTCACCCCTCCACTTT
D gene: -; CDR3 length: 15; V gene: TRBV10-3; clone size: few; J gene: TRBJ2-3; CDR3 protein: CAISPRGARADTQYF; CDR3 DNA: TGTGCCATCAGTCCGCGAGGCGCCCGGGCAGATACGCAGTATTTT
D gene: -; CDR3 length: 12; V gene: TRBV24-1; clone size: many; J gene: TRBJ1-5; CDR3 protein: CATSDPNQPQHF; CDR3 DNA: TGTGCCACCAGTGACCCGAATCAGCCCCAGCATTTT
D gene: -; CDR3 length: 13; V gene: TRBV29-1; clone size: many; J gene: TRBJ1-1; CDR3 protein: CSGVGGQNTEAFF; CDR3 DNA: TGCAGCGGAGTCGGGGGCCAGAACACTGAAGCTTTCTTT
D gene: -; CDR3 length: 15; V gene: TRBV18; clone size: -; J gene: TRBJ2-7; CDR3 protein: CASSPGTGFSYEQYF; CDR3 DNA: TGTGCCAGCTCACCAGGCACAGGGTTTTCGTACGAGCAGTACTTC
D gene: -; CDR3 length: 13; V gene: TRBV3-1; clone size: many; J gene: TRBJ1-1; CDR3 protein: CASSPRGAKIAFF; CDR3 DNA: TGTGCCAGCAGCCCGAGGGGGGCGAAGATCGCTTTCTTT
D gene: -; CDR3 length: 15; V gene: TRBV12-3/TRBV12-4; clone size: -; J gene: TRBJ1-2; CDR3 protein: CASSFGRVFNYGYTF; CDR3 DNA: TGTGCCAGCAGTTTCGGCAGGGTTTTTAACTATGGCTACACCTTC
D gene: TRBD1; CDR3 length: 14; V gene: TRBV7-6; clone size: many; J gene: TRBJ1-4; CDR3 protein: CASSSGTGNEKLFF; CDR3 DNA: TGTGCCAGCAGCTCCGGGACAGGGAATGAAAAACTGTTTTTT
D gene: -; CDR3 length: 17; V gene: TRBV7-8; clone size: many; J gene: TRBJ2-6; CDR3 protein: CASHPGTRLSGANVLTF; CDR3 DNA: TGTGCCAGCCATCCAGGGACCCGTCTATCTGGGGCCAACGTCCTGACTTTC
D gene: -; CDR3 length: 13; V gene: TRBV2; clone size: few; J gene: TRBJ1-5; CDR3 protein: CASSEYLGQPQHF; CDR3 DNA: TGTGCCAGCAGCGAATACCTGGGTCAGCCCCAGCATTTT
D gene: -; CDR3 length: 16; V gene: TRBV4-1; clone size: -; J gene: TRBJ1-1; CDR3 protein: CASSQQAAFLNTEAFF; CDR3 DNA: TGCGCCAGCAGCCAACAGGCGGCTTTTCTGAACACTGAAGCTTTCTTT
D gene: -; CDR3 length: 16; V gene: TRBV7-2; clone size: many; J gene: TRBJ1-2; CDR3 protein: CASSLVPTGWKYGYTF; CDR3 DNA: TGTGCCAGCAGCTTAGTTCCTACAGGGTGGAAGTATGGCTACACCTTC
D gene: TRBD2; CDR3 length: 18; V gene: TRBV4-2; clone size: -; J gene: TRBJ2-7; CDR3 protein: CASSQDPLAGQSSYEQYF; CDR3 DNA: TGTGCCAGCAGCCAAGACCCCCTAGCGGGGCAGAGCTCCTACGAGCAGTACTTC
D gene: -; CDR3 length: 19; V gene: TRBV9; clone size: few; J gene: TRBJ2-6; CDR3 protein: CASSVAPLEGVAGANVLTF; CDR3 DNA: TGTGCCAGCAGCGTAGCCCCACTGGAGGGGGTGGCTGGGGCCAACGTCCTGACTTTC